The subject of this entry is one T cell receptor beta chain. The CDR3 is 16 amino acids. V shed 2 bases and J 0 bases; nucleotides not matched to a gene: 4. Germline values: CDR1 SGHTA, CDR2 FQGNSA. The record originates from a study of blood T cell repertoires in COVID-19. Overall study: Acute and convalescent COVID-19 specimens originated in the United States, Italy and Spain.

The repertoire was sequenced with immunoSEQ multiplex PCR; TCRdb's copy has only in-frame clones and lacks some. The sample holds some 150,000 clones, around 90% seen once. The sequenced sample was peripheral blood. The V and J genes are TRBV7-2 and TRBJ1-1; 9 bases match TRBD1. This clonotype was sampled from a woman in her fifties or sixties with active or convalescent COVID-19. CDR3 region: CASSLLTGGLNTEAFF. CDR3 bases: TGTGCCAGCAGCTTATTAACAGGGGGCCTGAACACTGAAGCTTTCTTT.